This T cell receptor beta chain was recovered during a study of T cell changes during pregnancy in multiple sclerosis (dated by TCRdb to about 2019). Broadly, across the study: In women with multiple sclerosis, the researchers looked at how the T cell repertoire shifted as pregnancy progressed.

The CDR1 and CDR2 encoded by the germline V gene (reference sequence) are SEHNR and FQNEAQ. The CDR3 runs 11 residues from the cysteine to the phenylalanine. CDR3 DNA only is kept here, 33 bases in frame from base 1. Relative to germline, V is 5 bases shorter and J is 7 bases shorter, with 9 bases between their ends. On this clone: This clone's antigen is unknown. One base away there is no much larger clone; base qualities are not given.

Libraries came from the immunoSEQ multiplex PCR assay. TCRdb limited this immuneACCESS table to in-frame rearrangements with V and J called. A share of clones is missing; checked studies link under half to unresolved V genes, and the rest is unexplained. The sample contains 50,000 to 60,000 clones, roughly nine tenths of them found a single time. The ten biggest clones cover 0.7% to 0.8% of the sample. The source material was CD4+ T cells from peripheral blood mononuclear cells, sampled in the first trimester of pregnancy. The source of this sequence is a female donor with multiple sclerosis, enrolled in a pregnancy study. The chain joins TRBV7-9 to TRBJ2-7, with the identity of the D gene unclear. The DNA sequence reads TGTGCCAGCAGCGAATTGAGGGAGCAGTACTTC. This is translated as CASSELREQYF. Reference TRBV7-9 and TRBJ2-7 genes cover what lies past the CDR3, so the full variable domain is DTGVSQNPRHKITKRGQNVTFRCDPISEHNRLYWYRQTLGQGPEFLTYFQNEAQLEKSRLLSDRFSAERPKGSFSTLEIQRTEQGDSAMYLCASSELREQYFGPGTRLTVT.